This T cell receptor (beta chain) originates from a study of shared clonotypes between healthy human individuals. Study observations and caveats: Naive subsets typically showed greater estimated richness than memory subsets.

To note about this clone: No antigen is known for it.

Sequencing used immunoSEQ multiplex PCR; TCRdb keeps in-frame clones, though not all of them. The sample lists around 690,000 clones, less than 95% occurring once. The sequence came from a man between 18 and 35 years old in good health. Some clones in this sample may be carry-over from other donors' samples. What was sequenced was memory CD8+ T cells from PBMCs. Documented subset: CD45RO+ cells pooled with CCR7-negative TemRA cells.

CDR3 sequence reads: CASSYTGTGARTNEKLFF. CDR3 DNA sequence: TGCGCCAGCAGCTATACCGGGACAGGGGCCCGAACTAATGAAAAACTGTTTTTT. The rearrangement uses TRBV5-1 and TRBJ1-4; 10 bases are a match to TRBD1. Germline loops: CDR1 SGHRS, CDR2 YFSETQ. The length of the CDR3 is 18 residues. V was pared by 3 bases and J by 1 base, with 9 bases of the junction left unmatched.